The 23 T cell receptor beta chains below all came from one sample that was sequenced in a study of cytomegalovirus exposure and HLA in healthy donors. The PCR had 60 Vbeta and 13 Jbeta primers. Profiling relied on immunoSEQ multiplex PCR, and the TCRdb table lists in-frame clones only, not all of them. The sample contains some 140,000 clones, roughly 73% of which appear only once. Material: PBMCs. All receptors come from a male donor in good health and CMV-seronegative.

The rearrangement links TRBV7-2 to TRBJ1-2; 8 nucleotides agree with TRBD1. This CDR3 region has 15 residues. Germline assignment: CDR1 SGHTA and CDR2 FQGNSA. The V gene end was trimmed by 5 bases and the J gene end by 6 bases; junction bases not matched to a gene: 11. The CDR3 spells CASSNYLTGDDGYTF. The CDR3 nucleotides read TGTGCCAGCAGCAACTACTTGACAGGGGATGATGGCTACACCTTC.

V and J are TRBV29-1 and TRBJ2-1; 15 nucleotides match TRBD2. Germline V gene lookup returns CDR1 SQVTM and CDR2 ANQGSEA. This CDR3 comprises 16 residues. J gave up 7 bases and V 6 bases, and 10 bases lay outside the gene matches. CDR3 bases: TGCAGCGTCTCGGGACTAGCGGGGGGAGGTGGAAATGAGCAGTTCTTC. Translated: CSVSGLAGGGGNEQFF.

This chain joins TRBV25-1 and TRBJ2-7; D remains ambiguous. This CDR3 is 13 amino acids long. Germline V gene lookup returns CDR1 MGHDK and CDR2 SYGVNS. V was cut by 3 bases and J by 4 bases, with 10 bases left in between. This CDR3 is CASSDKHPYEQYF. CDR3 in DNA: TGTGCCAGCAGTGACAAACATCCGTACGAGCAGTACTTC.

The J gene is TRBJ2-7, the V gene TRBV9, with 10 nucleotides matching TRBD1. Germline CDR1 reads SGDLS; CDR2 reads YYNGEE. The V and J ends lost 0 bases and 2 bases, in that order; junction bases with no gene match: 5. The CDR3 covers 16 residues. CDR3 protein: CASSVGGQGGTYEQYF. CDR3 nucleotide sequence: TGTGCCAGCAGCGTAGGCGGACAGGGGGGGACCTACGAGCAGTACTTC.

The chain carries TRBV5-1 and TRBJ2-1; 8 bases are shared with TRBD2. V lost 4 bases and J lost 9; bases outside the gene matches: 12. The CDR3 has 15 residues. CDR1 and CDR2 from the germline V gene are SGHRS and YFSETQ. The CDR3, as DNA: TGCGCCAGCAGCCCGAAGACCGGGACTAGTAGTGAGCAGTTCTTC. It specifies CASSPKTGTSSEQFF.

The chain couples TRBV4-3 to TRBJ1-4; weak D call: TRBD1 (6 bases). Germline CDR1 reads LGHNA; CDR2 reads YSLEER. V was shortened by 4 bases and J by 8 bases, with 17 bases between the two germline ends. The length of the CDR3 is 15 residues. For the CDR3, the DNA is TGCGCCAGCAGCCCATCCCGGGGGGCTAGCGAAAAACTGTTTTTT. It specifies CASSPSRGASEKLFF.

The gene calls are TRBV10-3 and TRBJ2-3; the match to TRBD1 covers 8 bases. The length of the CDR3 is 15 residues. The germline gives CDR1 ENHRY, CDR2 SYGVKD. V was pared by 6 bases and J by 5 bases, with 10 bases of the junction left unmatched. CDR3 in amino acids: CAISDKQGVRDTQYF. The CDR3 DNA follows: TGTGCCATCAGCGATAAACAGGGGGTAAGAGATACGCAGTATTTT.

CDR3 sequence reads: CASSGSGDGPRETQYF. In nucleotides, the CDR3 is TGTGCCAGCAGTGGGAGCGGGGACGGGCCAAGGGAGACCCAGTACTTC. This chain connects TRBV2 to TRBJ2-5; 7 positions agree with TRBD2. The V gene's germline CDR1 is SNHLY and CDR2 FYNNEI. V gave up 4 bases and J gave up 5 bases; unmatched junction bases: 13. This CDR3 is built from 16 residues.

The chain links TRBV5-1 to TRBJ2-3; 7 nucleotides agree with TRBD2. Germline lookup yields CDR1 SGHRS and CDR2 YFSETQ. The V and J ends lost 3 bases and 2 bases, in that order; junction bases with no gene match: 9. This CDR3 is 16 amino acids long. As DNA, the CDR3 is TGCGCCAGCAGCTGGACCACAAGCGGGGCCACAGATACGCAGTATTTT. As protein: CASSWTTSGATDTQYF.

The chain has TRBV6-5 and TRBJ1-2; D perhaps matches TRBD1 (6 bases). Germline V lookup: CDR1 MNHEY, CDR2 SVGAGI. Trimming left V 6 bases short and J 4 bases short, with 12 bases between. The CDR3 has 13 residues. The CDR3 DNA sequence: TGTGCCAGCAGCCGGGGACAATTCTATGGCTACACCTTC. Amino acids: CASSRGQFYGYTF.

The chain combines TRBV11-3 with TRBJ2-1; 7 nucleotides agree with TRBD2. Germline V gene data show CDR1 as SGHNT and CDR2 as YENEEA. This CDR3 is built from 15 residues. With 5 bases clipped from V and 0 bases from J, the junction kept 4 bases outside the gene matches. This chain's CDR3 is CASSPGGNSYNEQFF. For the CDR3, the DNA is TGTGCCAGCAGCCCGGGGGGAAACTCCTACAATGAGCAGTTCTTC.

The V gene is TRBV7-2, the J gene TRBJ1-4; 11 bases are a match to TRBD1. This CDR3 contains 15 residues. V lost 6 bases and J lost 8; bases outside the gene matches: 8. Germline assignment: CDR1 SGHTA and CDR2 FQGNSA. CDR3 in DNA: TGTGCCAGCAGTTTAACCGGGACAGGGGGGGAAAAACTGTTTTTT. Its translation: CASSLTGTGGEKLFF.

The chain joins TRBV9 to TRBJ2-1; TRBD2 agrees at 7 bases. Germline V lookup: CDR1 SGDLS, CDR2 YYNGEE. J was trimmed by 8 bases and V by 0 bases; bases with no gene match: 14. This CDR3 spans 17 amino acids. The CDR3 bases are TGTGCCAGCAGCGTAGTTGGGGGGGTGATCCGACGAGATGAGCAGTTCTTC. Its protein product is CASSVVGGVIRRDEQFF. The variable domain in full, with the rest retrieved from reference TRBV9 and TRBJ2-1, is DSGVTQTPKHLITATGQRVTLRCSPRSGDLSVYWYQQSLDQGLQFLIQYYNGEERAKGNILERFSAQQFPDLHSELNLSSLELGDSALYFCASSVVGGVIRRDEQFFGPGTRLTVL.

The gene calls are TRBV19 and TRBJ2-7; D may be TRBD2 (6 bases). CDR3 length: 14 residues. Germline lookup yields CDR1 LNHDA and CDR2 SQIVND (reference sequence). The ends were cut back, 6 bases at V and 2 bases at J, with 14 bases in the middle. The CDR3 DNA sequence: TGTGCCAGTAGCACCGGGACTGCAACCTACGAGCAGTACTTC. Residues: CASSTGTATYEQYF.

This clone was counted between two and nine times. This sequence joins TRBV4-3 and TRBJ1-6, with D possibly TRBD1 on 6 matching bases. The V end lost 0 bases, the J end lost 1 base, and 19 bases lay between the germline ends. The V gene's germline CDR1 is LGHNA and CDR2 YSLEER. The CDR3 runs 20 residues. The CDR3 nucleotides are TGCGCCAGCAGCCAAGATGCACCACAGGGTGATAGATCCTATAATTCACCCCTCCACTTT. Translating gives CASSQDAPQGDRSYNSPLHF.

The rearrangement links TRBV27 to TRBJ1-6; TRBD1 matches 9 bases. The junction had 10 bases not matched to a gene; V was cut back by 6 bases and J by 7 bases. In germline, CDR1 is MNHEY, CDR2 SMNVEV (reference sequence). This CDR3 has 16 amino acids. The CDR3 coding sequence is TGTGCCAGCAGATACACTGGTGGACAGGGGAATTCACCCCTCCACTTT. Residues: CASRYTGGQGNSPLHF.

This chain uses TRBV4-3 with TRBJ2-5; 7 bases are a match to TRBD2. Trimming at V came to 0 bases and at J to 13 bases, leaving 8 bases not matched to a gene. From germline, CDR1 is LGHNA and CDR2 YSLEER. The CDR3 is 13 residues long. In nucleotides, the CDR3 is TGCGCCAGCAGCCAAGAAGGCGGGGGACTCCGGTACTTC. Amino acids: CASSQEGGGLRYF.

The V and J genes are TRBV7-2 and TRBJ1-3; 8 bases align to TRBD1. V lost 5 bases to trimming and J lost 4 bases; unmatched junction nucleotides: 10. The CDR3 totals 16 residues. Germline CDR1 is SGHTA and CDR2 is FQGNSA. The CDR3 nucleotides read TGTGCCAGCAGCCTCACCGGGACAGGAACGGGAAACACCATATATTTT. Translating it yields CASSLTGTGTGNTIYF.

V gene TRBV13 combines with J gene TRBJ1-4; no clear D. The CDR3 extends over 14 amino acids. The V gene lost 1 base and the J gene lost 4 bases, with 7 bases spanning the gap. Germline assignment: CDR1 PRHDT and CDR2 FYEKMQ (reference sequence). Written as DNA, the CDR3 is TGTGCCAGCAGCTTAGAAGCATATAATGAAAAACTGTTTTTT. It is translated as CASSLEAYNEKLFF.

The CDR3 DNA reads as TGTGCCAGCAGCTTGGAACTTAGCACAGATACGCAGTATTTT. It specifies CASSLELSTDTQYF. The chain uses TRBV5-6 and TRBJ2-3; D unclear. The CDR3 runs 14 residues. Trimming shortened V by 0 bases and J by 0 bases, and 5 bases separated the two germline ends. Germline V gene data show CDR1 as SGHDT and CDR2 as YYEEEE.

The count of this clone is one. As DNA, the CDR3 is TGCGCCAGCACTTGGGGCTTGCCGAATGAGCAGTTCTTC. Amino acids: CASTWGLPNEQFF. This sequence joins TRBV10-1 and TRBJ2-1; TRBD1 is a possible D gene (5 bases). Deletions cut 7 bases from V and 7 bases from J, with 14 bases between. This CDR3 has 13 residues. Germline V gene data show CDR1 as WNHNN and CDR2 as SYGVQD (reference sequence).

V and J are TRBV7-9 and TRBJ2-1; TRBD1 is a possible D gene (5 bases). The CDR3 extends over 14 amino acids. Between the trimmed V and J ends, which lost 5 bases and 0 bases, there was a span of 8 bases. Germline V gene data show CDR1 as SEHNR and CDR2 as FQNEAQ (reference sequence). The CDR3, as DNA: TGTGCCAGCAGCGTTGACAGCTCCTACAATGAGCAGTTCTTC. It encodes CASSVDSSYNEQFF.

This chain connects TRBV30 to TRBJ2-3, with D possibly matching TRBD2 (5 bases). Germline V gene data show CDR1 as GTSNPN and CDR2 as SVGIG (reference sequence). The CDR3 contains 14 residues. Trimming left V 0 bases short and J 6 bases short, with 13 bases between. CDR3 residues: CAWSVPSGADTQYF. CDR3 coding DNA: TGTGCCTGGAGTGTACCCAGCGGTGCTGATACGCAGTATTTT.